The present T cell receptor beta chain was sequenced within a study of T-cell memory formation after mild COVID-19. Comment on this clonotype: The antigen is unknown.

Germline loops: CDR1 MNHEY, CDR2 SVGAGI. With 8 bases removed from V and 1 base from J, the gap between germline ends came to 7 bases. The CDR3 totals 12 residues. TCRdb reprocessed the 5' RACE reads via MiXCR and lists one record per CDR3 protein. The sample yields about 240,000 distinct CDR3 sequences, approximately 9% seen once. Whole-study findings and limits: Pre-infection memory held some responding clones, suggesting pre-existing cross-reactive T cells responded. Contracting clones from day 15 to 85 showed balanced CD4/CD8; later expanders favored CD4+. Contracting CD4+ clones were located mainly in CM and EM, and CD8+ clones in EMRA.

This receptor was obtained from a man younger than 35 who had mild COVID-19 (a few samples of this study predate the infection). Cell type and time point are not known. Source material: PBMCs or a T cell subset sorted from them (not recorded which). The chain combines TRBV6-5 with TRBJ2-3, with unresolved D. CDR3 amino acids: CASGRGTDTQYF. The CDR3 nucleotides read TGTGCCAGCGGGCGTGGCACAGATACGCAGTATTTT.